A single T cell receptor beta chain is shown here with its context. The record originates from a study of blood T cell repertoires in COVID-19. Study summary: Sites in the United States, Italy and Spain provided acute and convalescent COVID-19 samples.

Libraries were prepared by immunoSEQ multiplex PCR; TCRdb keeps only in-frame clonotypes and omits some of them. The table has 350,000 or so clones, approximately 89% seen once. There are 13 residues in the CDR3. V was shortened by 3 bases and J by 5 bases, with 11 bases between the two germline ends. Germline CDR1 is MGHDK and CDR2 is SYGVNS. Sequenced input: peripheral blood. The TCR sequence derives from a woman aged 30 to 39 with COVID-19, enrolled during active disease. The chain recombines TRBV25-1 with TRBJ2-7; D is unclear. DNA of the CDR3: TGTGCCAGCAGTGATCCGCCCCCTAACGAGCAGTACTTC. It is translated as CASSDPPPNEQYF.